This T cell receptor (beta chain) was captured in a study of T cells in Graves' hyperthyroidism and ophthalmopathy. TCR beta CDR3 regions were amplified from RNA transcripts. Carried out on the TCR CDR3, a first-round RT-PCR used the HTBI primer set. MiXCR, applied by TCRdb to the multiplex PCR reads, yields one record per CDR3 protein. The table has approximately 330,000 distinct CDR3 sequences, 15% to 20% seen once. Broader study findings: Most clonotypes expanded in thyroid above 0.001 were likewise present in blood.

This clonotype was counted ten times or more. Antigen: not known. In patients aged 18 to 65, hyperthyroidism was newly diagnosed, with duration under 2 months. A patient was excluded if there was uncontrolled infection, other autoimmune disease, pregnancy or lactation. The diagnoses drew upon clinical symptoms, serum thyroxine and TRAb, thyroid ultrasound and orbital computed tomography. The specimen was blood. This TCR was recovered from a woman aged 45-60 years with Graves' hyperthyroidism.

CDR3 in amino acids: CASSPRTATNEKLFF. The CDR3 DNA reads as TGTGCCAGCTCACCACGAACAGCAACTAATGAAAAACTGTTTTTT. The rearrangement links TRBV18 to TRBJ1-4; no firm D call. CDR3 length: 15 amino acids. The V and J ends lost 1 base and 0 bases respectively, with 6 bases between them. In germline, CDR1 is KGHSH, CDR2 LQKENI.